This T cell receptor (beta chain) was recovered during a study of blood T cell repertoires in COVID-19. Across the study: Spain, Italy and the United States supplied samples that represented acute and convalescent COVID-19. Sources were T cells, B-cell-depleted T cells, or PBMCs; the material itself was cDNA or gDNA.

The germline V gene has CDR1 KGHSH and CDR2 LQKENI. The CDR3 extends over 16 amino acids. J gave up 3 bases and V 6 bases, and 4 bases lay outside the gene matches. Method: immunoSEQ multiplex PCR; TCRdb's copy keeps in-frame clones and lacks some. The sample lists about 22,000 clones, 80% to 85% occurring once. The V gene is TRBV18, the J gene TRBJ2-2; 13 bases agree with TRBD2. This TCR came from a man older than 75 with active or convalescent COVID-19. Sequenced input: peripheral blood. This CDR3 is CASSPTSGRDTGELFF. CDR3 nucleotides: TGTGCCAGCTCCCCCACTAGCGGGAGGGACACCGGGGAGCTGTTTTTT.